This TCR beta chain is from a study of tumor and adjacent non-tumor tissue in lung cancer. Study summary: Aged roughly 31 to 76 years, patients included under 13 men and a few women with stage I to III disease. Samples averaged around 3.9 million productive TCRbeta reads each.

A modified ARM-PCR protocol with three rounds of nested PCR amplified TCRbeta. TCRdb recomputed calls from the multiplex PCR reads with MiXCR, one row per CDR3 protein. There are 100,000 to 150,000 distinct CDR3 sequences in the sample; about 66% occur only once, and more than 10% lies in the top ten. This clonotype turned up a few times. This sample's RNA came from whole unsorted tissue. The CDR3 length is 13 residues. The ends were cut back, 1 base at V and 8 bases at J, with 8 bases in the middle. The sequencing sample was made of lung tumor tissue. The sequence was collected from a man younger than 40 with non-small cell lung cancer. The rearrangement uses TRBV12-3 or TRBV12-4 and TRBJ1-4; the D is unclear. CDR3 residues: CASSLERREKLFF. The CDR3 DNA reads TGTGCCAGCAGTTTAGAAAGGCGAGAAAAACTGTTTTTT.